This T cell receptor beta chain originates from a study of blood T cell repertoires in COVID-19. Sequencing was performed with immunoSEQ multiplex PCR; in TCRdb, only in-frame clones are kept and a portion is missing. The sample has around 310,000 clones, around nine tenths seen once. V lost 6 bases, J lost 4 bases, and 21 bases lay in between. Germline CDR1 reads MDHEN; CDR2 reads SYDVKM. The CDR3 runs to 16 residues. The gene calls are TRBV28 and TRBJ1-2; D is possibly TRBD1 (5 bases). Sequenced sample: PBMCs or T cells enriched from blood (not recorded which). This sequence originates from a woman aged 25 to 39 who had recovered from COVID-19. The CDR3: CASRTDGATVPYGYTF. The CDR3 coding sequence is TGTGCCAGCAGAACCGATGGGGCGACAGTTCCCTATGGCTACACCTTC.